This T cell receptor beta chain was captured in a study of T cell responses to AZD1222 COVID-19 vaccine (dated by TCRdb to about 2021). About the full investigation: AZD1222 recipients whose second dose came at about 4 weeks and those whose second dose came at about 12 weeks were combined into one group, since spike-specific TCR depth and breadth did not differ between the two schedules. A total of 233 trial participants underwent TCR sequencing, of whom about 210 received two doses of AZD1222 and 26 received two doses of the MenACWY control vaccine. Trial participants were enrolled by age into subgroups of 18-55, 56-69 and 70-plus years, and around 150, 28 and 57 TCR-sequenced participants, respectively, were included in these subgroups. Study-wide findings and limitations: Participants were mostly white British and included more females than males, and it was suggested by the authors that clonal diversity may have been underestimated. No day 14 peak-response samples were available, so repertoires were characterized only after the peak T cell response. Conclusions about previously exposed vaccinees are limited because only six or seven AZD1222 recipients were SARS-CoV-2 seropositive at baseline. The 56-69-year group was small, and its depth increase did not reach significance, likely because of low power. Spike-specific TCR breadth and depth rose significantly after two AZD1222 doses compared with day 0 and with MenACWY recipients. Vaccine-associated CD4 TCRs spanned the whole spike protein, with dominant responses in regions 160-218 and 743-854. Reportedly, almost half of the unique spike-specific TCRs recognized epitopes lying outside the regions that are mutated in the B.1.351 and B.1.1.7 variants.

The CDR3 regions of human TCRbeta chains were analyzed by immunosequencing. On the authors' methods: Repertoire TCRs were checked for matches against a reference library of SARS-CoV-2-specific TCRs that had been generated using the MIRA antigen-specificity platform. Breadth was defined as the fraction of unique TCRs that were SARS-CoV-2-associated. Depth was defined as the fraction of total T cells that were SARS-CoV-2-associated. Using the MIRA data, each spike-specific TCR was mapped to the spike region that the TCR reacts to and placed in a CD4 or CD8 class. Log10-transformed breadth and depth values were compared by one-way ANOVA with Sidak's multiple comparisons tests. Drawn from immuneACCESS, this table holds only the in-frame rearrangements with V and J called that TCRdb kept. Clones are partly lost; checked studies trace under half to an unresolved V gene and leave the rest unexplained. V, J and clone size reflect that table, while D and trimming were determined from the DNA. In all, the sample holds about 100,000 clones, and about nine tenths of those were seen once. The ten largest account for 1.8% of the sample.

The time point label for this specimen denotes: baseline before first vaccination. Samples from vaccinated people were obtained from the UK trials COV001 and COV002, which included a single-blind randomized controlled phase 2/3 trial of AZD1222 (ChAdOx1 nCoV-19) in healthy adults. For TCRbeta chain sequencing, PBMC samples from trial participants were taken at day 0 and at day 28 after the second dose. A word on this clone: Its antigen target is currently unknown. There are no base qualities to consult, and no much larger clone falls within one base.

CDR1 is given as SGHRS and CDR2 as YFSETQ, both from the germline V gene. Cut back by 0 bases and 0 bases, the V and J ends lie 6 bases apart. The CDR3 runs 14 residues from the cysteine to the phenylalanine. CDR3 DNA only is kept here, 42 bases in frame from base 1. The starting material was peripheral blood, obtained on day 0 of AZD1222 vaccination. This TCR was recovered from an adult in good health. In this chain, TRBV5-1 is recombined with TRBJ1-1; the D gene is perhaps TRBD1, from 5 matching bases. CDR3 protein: CASSLGGVNTEAFF. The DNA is TGCGCCAGCAGCTTGGGAGGGGTGAACACTGAAGCTTTCTTT.